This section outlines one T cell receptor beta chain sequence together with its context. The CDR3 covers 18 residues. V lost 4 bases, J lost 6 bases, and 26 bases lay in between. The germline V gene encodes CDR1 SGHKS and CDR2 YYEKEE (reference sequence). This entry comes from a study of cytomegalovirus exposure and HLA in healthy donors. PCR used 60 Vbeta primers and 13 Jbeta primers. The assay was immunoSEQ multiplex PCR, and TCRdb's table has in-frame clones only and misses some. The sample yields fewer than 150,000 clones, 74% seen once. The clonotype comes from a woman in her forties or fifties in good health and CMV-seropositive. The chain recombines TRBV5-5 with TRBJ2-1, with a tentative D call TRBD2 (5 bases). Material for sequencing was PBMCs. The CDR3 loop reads CASSLGLAGLRSSNEQFF. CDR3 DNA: TGTGCCAGCAGCCTGGGCCTAGCCGGACTCCGGTCGTCCAATGAGCAGTTCTTC.